The T cell receptor beta chain under discussion was sequenced for a study of blood T cell repertoires in COVID-19. Two consecutive negative NP/OP PCR tests, clearance, or resolved symptoms defined Cohort 3 recovery. V lost 6 bases to trimming and J lost 7 bases; unmatched junction nucleotides: 12. The CDR3 is made up of 15 amino acids. Per germline, CDR1 SGHRS and CDR2 YFSETQ. Original analysis: Estimation of nucleated cell counts relied on the amplification of reference gene primers. Profiling relied on immunoSEQ multiplex PCR, and the TCRdb table lists in-frame clones only, not all of them. For V, J and clone size, that table is used; D and trimming come from the DNA. The sample lists 370,000 or so clones; around 87% were seen once.

V and J are TRBV5-1 and TRBJ1-4, with 7 bases aligning to TRBD1. This sequence was found in a man aged 25-45 years who had recovered from COVID-19. The sample was PBMCs or T cells enriched from blood (not recorded which). The CDR3 sequence: CASIQGGTEFEKLFF. The CDR3 DNA reads TGCGCCAGCATTCAAGGAGGGACAGAGTTTGAAAAACTGTTTTTT.